This T cell receptor (beta chain) was captured in a study of blood T cell repertoires in COVID-19. Study as a whole: Samples representing acute and convalescent COVID-19 were sourced from the United States, Italy and Spain. In each case, the material was cDNA or gDNA derived from T cells, B-cell-depleted T cells, or PBMCs.

Per the original data handling: Using reference gene primer amplification, nucleated cell counts were estimated. Profiled with immunoSEQ multiplex PCR; TCRdb holds only in-frame clones, not every one. The D gene and trimming were derived from the DNA, and the V and J assignments and clone size from that table. The sample consists of nearly 25,000 clones, around four fifths of them appearing once. The CDR3 sequence is 14 residues long. V was clipped by 4 bases and J by 5 bases; unmatched bases: 7. Looked up from germline, CDR1 is SGDLS and CDR2 is YYNGEE. The chain combines TRBV9 with TRBJ2-7, with 9 positions matching TRBD1. The TCR was taken from a human donor in a cohort sampled during active COVID-19. Sample: peripheral blood. In DNA form, the CDR3 reads TGTGCCAGCAGCCTTGACAGGGGGGGAGACGAGCAGTACTTC. Its protein is CASSLDRGGDEQYF.